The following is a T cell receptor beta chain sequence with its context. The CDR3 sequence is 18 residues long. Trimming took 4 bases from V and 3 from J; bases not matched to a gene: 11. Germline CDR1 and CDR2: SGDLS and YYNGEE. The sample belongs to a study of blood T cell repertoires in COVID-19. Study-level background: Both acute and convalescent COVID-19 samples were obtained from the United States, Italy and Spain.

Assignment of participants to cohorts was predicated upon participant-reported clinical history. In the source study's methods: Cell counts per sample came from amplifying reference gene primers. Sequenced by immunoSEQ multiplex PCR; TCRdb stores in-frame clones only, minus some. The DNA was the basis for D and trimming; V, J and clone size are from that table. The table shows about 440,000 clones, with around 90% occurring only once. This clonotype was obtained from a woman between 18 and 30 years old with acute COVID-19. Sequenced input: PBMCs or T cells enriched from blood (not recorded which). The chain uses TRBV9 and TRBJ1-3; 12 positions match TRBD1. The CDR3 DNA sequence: TGTGCCAGCAGCTCAGCCGGGACAGGGGGCGCTTATGGAAACACCATATATTTT. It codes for CASSSAGTGGAYGNTIYF.